A single T cell receptor (beta chain) is shown here with its context. The antigen remains unidentified. Sample-barcoded 5' priming and a J-beta primer mix drove a second PCR of roughly 7 to 11 cycles. MiXCR, applied by TCRdb to the 5' RACE reads, yields one record per CDR3 protein. Found here are 1.5 million to 1.9 million distinct CDR3 sequences, roughly 43% of them singletons; the top ten hold about 4.1%. The study drew donors from healthy Caucasian individuals in Russia aged roughly 6 to 90. This CDR3 is 15 amino acids long. Germline-derived CDR1 and CDR2 are LNHNV and YYDKDF (reference sequence). The J segment lost 5 bases and the V segment lost 0 bases, leaving 5 bases of the junction unmatched. This sample stems from a study of blood T cells in healthy people across ages. Overall study context: When template switching was applied, about one barcoded beta molecule was captured per two T cells.

Study-level findings and limits: One million T cells yielded diversity estimates that were considered underestimates. With age, beta diversity per million T cells declined roughly linearly, significantly by approximately 40.

The sequencing input was blood. The V and J genes are TRBV15 and TRBJ2-3; TRBD2 aligns across 7 bases. The sequence was obtained from a woman between 18 and 29 years old in good health. CDR3 nucleotides: TGTGCCACCAGCAGAGATCCCGGGGAGGGAGATACGCAGTATTTT. Translated, it gives CATSRDPGEGDTQYF.